This TCR beta chain was obtained from a study of Graves' ophthalmopathy and Graves' hyperthyroidism. With V trimmed by 3 bases and J by 6 bases, 3 bases remained unmatched. CDR1 is ENHRY and CDR2 is SYGVKD in the germline V gene. CDR3 length: 13 residues. Findings and caveats of the study: Distinction of ophthalmopathy from stable hyperthyroidism by a 13-signature model reached nearly 90% sensitivity and 81.08% specificity. Predictions made by the model for ophthalmopathy progression reached under 71% sensitivity and around 73% specificity.

From RNA, the CDR3 regions of TCR beta chains were amplified and sequenced. Second-round multiplex PCR came after first-round RT-PCR with HTBI primers. TCRdb reanalysed the multiplex PCR reads using MiXCR and keeps one entry per CDR3 protein. Of over a million distinct CDR3 sequences detected, about two fifths appear once; the ten largest clones hold approximately 12%. Comments on this clonotype: Its antigen is undetermined.

Sample: peripheral blood or thyroid tissue (not recorded which). This clonotype was sampled from an adult man with Graves' hyperthyroidism. The chain has TRBV10-3 and TRBJ2-7, with TRBD1 matching over 9 bases. The CDR3 bases are TGTGCCATCAGTGAACAGGGGGCTGGCGAGCAGTACTTC. This codes for CAISEQGAGEQYF.